A selection of T cell receptor beta chains follows, all from one sample in a study of beta chain features in type 1 diabetes. Generated by immunoSEQ multiplex PCR, the TCRdb table keeps only in-frame clones and is missing some. The table has about 650,000 clones, around 12% seen once. Specimen: naive CD4+ T cells from blood. The source is a man younger than 45 with type 1 diabetes. The CDR3 runs from the conserved cysteine through the conserved F or W. Fields, in order: V gene, clone size, D gene, J gene, CDR3 DNA, CDR3 protein. D genes are given only for firm matches. Expanded clones are given a class, and other clones once, few, many or no size at all.

>TRBV4-2|-|TRBD2|TRBJ2-5
TGTGCCAGCAGCCCGCGGGGGACCCAAGAGACCCAGTACTTC
CASSPRGTQETQYF
>TRBV6-6|-|-|TRBJ1-3
TGTGCCAGCATCAATCGGATATCTGGAAACACCATATATTTT
CASINRISGNTIYF
>TRBV18|-|-|TRBJ1-1
TGTGCCAGCTCACCACTAACAGACGGAAGGTCGCTTTTCTTT
CASSPLTDGRSLFF
>TRBV28|-|-|TRBJ1-6
-
CASSSSGDGYNSPLHF
>TRBV9|-|TRBD1|TRBJ2-1
TGTGCCAGCAGCACAGGGGGGACCTACTCCTACAATGAGCAGTTCTTC
CASSTGGTYSYNEQFF
>TRBV7-9|few|-|TRBJ2-5
TGTGCCAGCAGCTTAGGTCGGACTGAACAAGAGACCCAGTACTTC
CASSLGRTEQETQYF
>TRBV6-6|few|-|TRBJ1-1
TGTGCCAGCACCTCACGAACAGACCGGAACACTGAAGCTTTCTTT
CASTSRTDRNTEAFF
>TRBV2|few|-|TRBJ1-2
TGTGCCACTTCCGGGATGGCCTATGGAGGCTACACCTTC
CATSGMAYGGYTF
>TRBV6-5|-|TRBD2|TRBJ2-2
TGTGCCAGCAGTTACTCCCTAGCGGGGGGTGGGAGGGAGCTGTTTTTT
CASSYSLAGGGRELFF
>TRBV4-1|-|-|TRBJ2-7
TGCGCCAGCAGCCCACCGTCAGCGGGTCAGACCTACGAGCAGTACTTC
CASSPPSAGQTYEQYF
>TRBV7-9|-|-|TRBJ1-6
TGTGCCAGCAGCTTCTTGGTTAGTAATTCACCCCTCCACTTT
CASSFLVSNSPLHF
>TRBV7-6|-|-|TRBJ2-5
TGTGCCAGCAGCTTAATCGAAGAGACCCAGTACTTC
CASSLIEETQYF
>TRBV29-1|-|-|TRBJ1-4
TGCAGCGTCGACTTGGGGGATGAAAAACTGTTTTTT
CSVDLGDEKLFF
>TRBV7-2|-|-|TRBJ1-3
TGTGCCAGCAGCATGGGGTCAGGAAACACCATATATTTT
CASSMGSGNTIYF
>TRBV7-9|few|TRBD1|TRBJ1-1
TGTGCCAGCAGCTCCCGGGACAGGGCGAACACTGAAGCTTTCTTT
CASSSRDRANTEAFF
>TRBV6-6|few|-|TRBJ1-5
TGTGCCAGCACAGAGGGTAGCAATCAGCCCCAGCATTTT
CASTEGSNQPQHF
>TRBV19|few|-|TRBJ2-1
TGTGCCAGTACCCTCGGACCGGCTTCCTACAATGAGCAGTTCTTC
CASTLGPASYNEQFF
>TRBV28|few|-|TRBJ2-3
TGTGCCAGCAGATCCGGGTCCCCCCTCACAGATACGCAGTATTTT
CASRSGSPLTDTQYF
>TRBV7-2|few|-|TRBJ2-5
TGTGCCAGCAGCTTATATAGGGAGACCCAGTACTTC
CASSLYRETQYF
>TRBV7-9|-|-|TRBJ1-6
TGTGCCAGCAGCAACCTGGGGGGATCACCCCTCCACTTT
CASSNLGGSPLHF
>TRBV18|-|TRBD1|TRBJ2-1
TGTGCCAGCTCACCAAAATCCCATTTACAGGGGGATGAGCAGTTCTTC
CASSPKSHLQGDEQFF
>TRBV9|-|-|TRBJ1-5
TGTGCCAGCAGCGCCACAGGTGATAATCAGCCCCAGCATTTT
CASSATGDNQPQHF
>TRBV5-1|few|-|TRBJ1-2
TGCGCCAGCAGCTTGGACGGGACAAACTATGGCTACACCTTC
CASSLDGTNYGYTF
>TRBV7-2|-|-|TRBJ2-2
TGTGCCAGCAGCTCGTACGGGACTGCCACCGGGGAGCTGTTTTTT
CASSSYGTATGELFF
>TRBV28|few|-|TRBJ2-5
TGTGCCAGCAGTTTGTTGGGGGAGACCCAGTACTTC
CASSLLGETQYF
>TRBV5-1|-|-|TRBJ1-5
TGCGCCAGCAGCTTGGGACCGGGAGATGGGACCCAGCCCCAGCATTTT
CASSLGPGDGTQPQHF
>TRBV18|-|-|TRBJ2-1
TGTGCCAGCTCACAGTTAGCGACAGCTTCCTCCTACAATGAGCAGTTCTTC
CASSQLATASSYNEQFF